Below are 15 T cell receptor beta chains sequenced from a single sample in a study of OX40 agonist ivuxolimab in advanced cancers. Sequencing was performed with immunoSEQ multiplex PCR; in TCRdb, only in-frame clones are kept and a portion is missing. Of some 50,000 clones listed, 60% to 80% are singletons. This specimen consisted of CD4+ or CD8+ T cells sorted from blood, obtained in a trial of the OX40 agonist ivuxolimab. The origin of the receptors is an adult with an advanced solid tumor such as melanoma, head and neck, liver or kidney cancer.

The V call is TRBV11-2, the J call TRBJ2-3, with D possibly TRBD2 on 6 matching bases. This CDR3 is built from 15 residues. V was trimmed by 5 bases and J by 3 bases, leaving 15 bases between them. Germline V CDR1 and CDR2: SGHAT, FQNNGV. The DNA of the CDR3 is TGTGCCAGCAGCCTAGCGAGCCCGGGGACAGATACGCAGTATTTT. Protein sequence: CASSLASPGTDTQYF. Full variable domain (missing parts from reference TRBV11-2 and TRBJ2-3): EAGVAQSPRYKIIEKRQSVAFWCNPISGHATLYWYQQILGQGPKLLIQFQNNGVVDDSQLPKDRFSAERLKGVDSTLKIQPAKLEDSAVYLCASSLASPGTDTQYFGPGTRLTVL.

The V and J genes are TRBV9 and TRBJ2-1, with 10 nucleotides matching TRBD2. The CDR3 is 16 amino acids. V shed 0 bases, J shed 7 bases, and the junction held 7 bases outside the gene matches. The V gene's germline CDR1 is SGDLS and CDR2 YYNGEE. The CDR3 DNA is TGTGCCAGCAGCGTAGTCTGGACTAGCGGATTTAATGAGCAGTTCTTC. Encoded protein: CASSVVWTSGFNEQFF.

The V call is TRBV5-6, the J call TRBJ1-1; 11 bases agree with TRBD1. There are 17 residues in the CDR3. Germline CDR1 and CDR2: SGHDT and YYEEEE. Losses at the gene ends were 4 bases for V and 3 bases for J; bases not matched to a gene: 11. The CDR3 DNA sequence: TGTGCCAGCAGCCAGGACAGGGGGCGCATTTTGGACACTGAAGCTTTCTTT. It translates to CASSQDRGRILDTEAFF.

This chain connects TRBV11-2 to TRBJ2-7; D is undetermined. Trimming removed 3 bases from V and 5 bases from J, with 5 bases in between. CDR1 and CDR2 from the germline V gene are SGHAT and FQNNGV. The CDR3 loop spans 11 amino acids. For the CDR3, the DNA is TGTGCCAGCAGCTTTATCAACGAGCAGTACTTC. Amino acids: CASSFINEQYF.

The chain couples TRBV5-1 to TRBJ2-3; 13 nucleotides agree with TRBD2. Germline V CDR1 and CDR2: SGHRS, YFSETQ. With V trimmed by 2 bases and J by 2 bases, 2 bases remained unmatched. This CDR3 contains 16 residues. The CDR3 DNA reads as TGCGCCAGCAGCTTTGGGACTAGCGGGACCACAGATACGCAGTATTTT. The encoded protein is CASSFGTSGTTDTQYF.

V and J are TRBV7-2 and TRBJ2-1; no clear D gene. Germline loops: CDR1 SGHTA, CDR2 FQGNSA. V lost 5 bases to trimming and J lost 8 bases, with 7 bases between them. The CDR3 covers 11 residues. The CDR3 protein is CASSPIYEQFF. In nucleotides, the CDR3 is TGTGCCAGCAGCCCAATTTATGAGCAGTTCTTC.

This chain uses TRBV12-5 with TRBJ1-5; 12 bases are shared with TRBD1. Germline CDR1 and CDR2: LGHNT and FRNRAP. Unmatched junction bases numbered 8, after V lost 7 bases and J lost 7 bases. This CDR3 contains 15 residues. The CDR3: CASAPGQGAWQPQHF. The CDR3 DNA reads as TGTGCTAGTGCCCCGGGACAGGGGGCATGGCAGCCCCAGCATTTT.

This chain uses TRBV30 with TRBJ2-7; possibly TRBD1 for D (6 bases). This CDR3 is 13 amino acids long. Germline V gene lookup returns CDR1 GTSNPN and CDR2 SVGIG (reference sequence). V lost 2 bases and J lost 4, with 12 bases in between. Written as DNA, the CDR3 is TGTGCCTGGAGTAGGGGGATTCGATACGAGCAGTACTTC. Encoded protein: CAWSRGIRYEQYF.

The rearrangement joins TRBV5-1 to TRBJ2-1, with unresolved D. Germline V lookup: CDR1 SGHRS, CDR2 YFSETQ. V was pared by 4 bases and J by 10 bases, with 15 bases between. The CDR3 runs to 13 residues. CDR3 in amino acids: CASSALTGWEQFF. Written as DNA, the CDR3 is TGCGCCAGCAGCGCCTTGACTGGCTGGGAGCAGTTCTTC.

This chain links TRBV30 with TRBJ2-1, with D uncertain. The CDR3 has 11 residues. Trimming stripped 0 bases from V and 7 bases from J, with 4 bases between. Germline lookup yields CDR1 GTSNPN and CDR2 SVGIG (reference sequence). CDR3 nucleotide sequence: TGTGCCTGGAGTGTACAAAATGAGCAGTTCTTC. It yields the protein CAWSVQNEQFF.

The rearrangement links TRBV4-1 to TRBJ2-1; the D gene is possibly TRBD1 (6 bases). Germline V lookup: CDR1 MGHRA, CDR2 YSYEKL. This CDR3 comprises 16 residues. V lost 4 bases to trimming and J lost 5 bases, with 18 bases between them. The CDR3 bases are TGCGCCAGCAGCCTCAGGAACCGGGACATCAACAATGAGCAGTTCTTC. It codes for CASSLRNRDINNEQFF.

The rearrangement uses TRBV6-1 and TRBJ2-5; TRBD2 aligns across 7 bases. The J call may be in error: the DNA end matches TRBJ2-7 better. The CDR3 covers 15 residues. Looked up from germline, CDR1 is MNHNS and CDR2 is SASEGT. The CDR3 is CASSEAASGDYEQYF. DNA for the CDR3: TGTGCCAGCAGTGAAGCAGCTAGCGGTGACTACGAGCAGTACTTC.

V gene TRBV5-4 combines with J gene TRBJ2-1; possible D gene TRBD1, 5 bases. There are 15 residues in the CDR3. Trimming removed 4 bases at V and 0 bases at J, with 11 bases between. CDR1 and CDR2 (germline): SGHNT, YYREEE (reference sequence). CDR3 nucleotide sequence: TGTGCCAGCAGCCCCGGACAAGTCTCCTACAATGAGCAGTTCTTC. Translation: CASSPGQVSYNEQFF. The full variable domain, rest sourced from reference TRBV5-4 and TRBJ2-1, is ETGVTQSPTHLIKTRGQQVTLRCSSQSGHNTVSWYQQALGQGPQFIFQYYREEENGRGNFPPRFSGLQFPNYSSELNVNALELDDSALYLCASSPGQVSYNEQFFGPGTRLTVL.

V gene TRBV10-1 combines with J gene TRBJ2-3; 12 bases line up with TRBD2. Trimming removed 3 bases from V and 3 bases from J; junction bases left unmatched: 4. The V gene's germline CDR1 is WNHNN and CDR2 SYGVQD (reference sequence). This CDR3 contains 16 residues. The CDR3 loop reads CASSDGLAGMTDTQYF. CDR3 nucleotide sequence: TGCGCCAGCAGTGACGGACTAGCGGGAATGACAGATACGCAGTATTTT.

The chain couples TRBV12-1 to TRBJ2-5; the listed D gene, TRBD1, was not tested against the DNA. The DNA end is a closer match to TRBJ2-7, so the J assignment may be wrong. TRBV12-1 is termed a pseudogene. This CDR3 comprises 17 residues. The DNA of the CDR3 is TGTGCCAGCCCATTGGGCCTCCGGGACAGCAGCTCCTACGAGCAGTACTTC. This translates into CASPLGLRDSSSYEQYF.